This T cell receptor beta chain appears in the sequencing data of a study of shared clonotypes between healthy human individuals. The CDR3 extends over 16 amino acids. Germline values: CDR1 SGHRS, CDR2 YFSETQ. V was clipped by 0 bases and J by 5 bases; unmatched bases: 8. This table comes from immunoSEQ multiplex PCR, and its TCRdb copy is limited to in-frame clones, with some not included. Of approximately 2.5 million clones in the sample, over 85% were seen once. This rearrangement joins TRBV5-1 to TRBJ2-7, with TRBD1 matching over 10 bases. Sequenced sample: naive CD4+ T cells sorted from blood. The subset was: CD45RA+ positively selected. The receptor comes from a man between 18 and 29 years old in good health. The CDR3 region has the DNA TGCGCCAGCAGCTTGGTTCCGACAGGGGGCCGAAACGAGCAGTACTTC. Its translation: CASSLVPTGGRNEQYF.